This T cell receptor (beta chain) appears in the sequencing data of a study of blood T cell repertoires in COVID-19. Turning to the study itself: T cells, B-cell-depleted T cells, or PBMCs provided the cDNA or gDNA that served as material.

Original data processing: It was from reference gene primer amplification that nucleated cell counts were estimated. TCRdb's copy holds only in-frame clones and misses some; the assay was immunoSEQ multiplex PCR. The V and J calls and clone size were taken over from that table, and D and trimming were inferred from the DNA. The sample holds 200,000 or so clones, approximately 80% seen once. V gave up 0 bases and J gave up 5 bases, with 10 bases separating them. The V gene's germline CDR1 is GTSNPN and CDR2 SVGIG (reference sequence). The CDR3 is 14 amino acids. This clone has more than one count but fewer than ten.

Specimen: peripheral blood. The TCR sequence derives from a human donor in a cohort sampled during active COVID-19. V usage is TRBV30 and J usage is TRBJ1-4; a weak D match, TRBD1 (6 bases). The CDR3 here is CAWSVTGPNEKLFF. Here the CDR3 DNA reads TGTGCCTGGAGTGTGACAGGCCCGAATGAAAAACTGTTTTTT.